This T cell receptor beta chain derives from a study of long-term antiretroviral therapy in people with HIV. They ran version v3.0 of the immunoSEQ assay at survey level. Using immunoSEQ multiplex PCR, the repertoire was profiled, and TCRdb retains in-frame clones only, with some absent. Of 34,000 or so clones in the sample, roughly 85% were seen once. CDR1 is SGHVS, CDR2 FQNEAQ, per germline. This CDR3 contains 14 residues. V lost 5 bases and J 3 bases, leaving 11 bases between the germline ends. The chain carries TRBV7-8 and TRBJ1-5, with D hard to call. The TCR was taken from a man younger than 30 with HIV. This sample comprised unsorted PBMCs, obtained approximately 3.3 years after starting antiretroviral therapy. For the CDR3, the DNA is TGTGCCAGCAGCCCGGTTGTAAACAATCAGCCCCAGCATTTT. Translation gives CASSPVVNNQPQHF.